The 24 T cell receptor beta chains in this list originate from one sample, sequenced in a study of T cells after yellow fever vaccination. TCRdb analysed the 5' RACE reads with MiXCR anew, one entry per CDR3 protein. The table includes roughly 120,000 distinct CDR3 sequences, roughly 7.2% detected once. Sequencing used CD4+ T cells sorted from PBMCs, obtained about 41 days after the first yellow fever vaccination. All receptors derive from a man between 18 and 29 years old who received the YFV17D yellow fever vaccine.

This clonotype was seen many times. The chain joins TRBV7-2 to TRBJ2-7; D might be TRBD2 (6 bases). CDR3 length: 14 residues. Germline V gene lookup returns CDR1 SGHTA and CDR2 FQGNSA. V was cut by 3 bases and J by 3 bases, with 12 bases left in between. The CDR3 nucleotides read TGTGCCAGCAGCTTCGGGGGACTCTTCTACGAGCAGTACTTC. It codes for CASSFGGLFYEQYF.

This chain joins TRBV5-1 and TRBJ2-5; the D gene is possibly TRBD2 (6 bases). The germline CDR1 and CDR2 sequences are SGHRS and YFSETQ. Trimming cost V 4 bases and J 0 bases, with 16 bases left between them. The CDR3 length is 16 residues. The chain's CDR3 is CASSLEAGWYQETQYF. CDR3 nucleotides: TGCGCCAGCAGCCTCGAGGCGGGGTGGTACCAAGAGACCCAGTACTTC.

This clonotype was detected many times. J is TRBJ1-1 and V is TRBV5-5; a possible D gene is TRBD1 (5 bases). V was shortened by 5 bases and J by 11 bases, with 22 bases between the two germline ends. Germline-derived CDR1 and CDR2 are SGHKS and YYEKEE (reference sequence). This CDR3 spans 14 amino acids. CDR3 coding DNA: TGTGCCAGCAGGTCGATTAGGGGAGGAGTACGCGCTTTCTTT. Translated, it gives CASRSIRGGVRAFF.

This clonotype was picked up many times. An end of the junction does not agree with germline; a read error may underlie this. This chain connects TRBV4-2 to TRBJ1-1; D is undetermined. The CDR3 runs 15 residues. In germline, CDR1 is LGHNA, CDR2 YNFKEQ. As DNA, the CDR3 is TGTGCCAGCAGCCAAGATTGGGAAGGGAACAGTGAAGCTTTCTTT. It codes for CASSQDWEGNSEAFF.

This clonotype was seen ten or more times. The chain links TRBV12-3 or TRBV12-4 to TRBJ1-1; TRBD1 might be the D (5 bases). The V and J ends lost 7 bases and 0 bases respectively, with 18 bases between them. The CDR3 is 16 residues long. CDR3: CASTPRGFRVNTEAFF. DNA of the CDR3: TGTGCCAGCACCCCACGGGGTTTCAGGGTGAACACTGAAGCTTTCTTT.

This clonotype was counted many times. This chain joins TRBV7-9 and TRBJ2-1, with D possibly being TRBD2 (7 bases). This CDR3 contains 13 residues. Looked up from germline, CDR1 is SEHNR and CDR2 is FQNEAQ (reference sequence). V was trimmed by 4 bases and J by 8 bases, leaving 12 bases between them. CDR3 coding DNA: TGTGCCAGCAGCTCCGAGGGGGGGTATGAGCAGTTCTTC. Translating gives CASSSEGGYEQFF.

The sample holds a few counts of this clonotype. V usage is TRBV18 and J usage is TRBJ2-5, with D unclear. The V gene's germline CDR1 is KGHSH and CDR2 LQKENI. The V end was cut by 6 bases, the J end by 6 bases, with 14 bases between. This CDR3 region has 13 residues. This CDR3 reads CASSSDLQQTQYF. In DNA form, the CDR3 reads TGTGCCAGCTCCTCGGACCTTCAACAGACCCAGTACTTC.

The sample holds many counts of this clonotype. This chain links TRBV7-2 with TRBJ1-4, with D perhaps TRBD1 (5 bases). Trimming took 6 bases from V and 3 from J, leaving 14 bases between them. Germline V gene lookup returns CDR1 SGHTA and CDR2 FQGNSA. The CDR3 spans 15 residues. The CDR3 protein is CASRPRGLANEKLFF. CDR3 coding DNA: TGTGCCAGCAGGCCTCGGGGGTTAGCTAATGAAAAACTGTTTTTT.

This clonotype was seen ten or more times. This chain uses TRBV2 with TRBJ2-1; 10 bases agree with TRBD2. CDR1 and CDR2 from the germline V gene are SNHLY and FYNNEI. J was trimmed by 6 bases and V by 3 bases; bases with no gene match: 5. The CDR3 is 15 amino acids. CDR3 residues: CASSDGLAAPNEQFF. DNA for the CDR3: TGTGCCAGCAGTGATGGACTAGCGGCTCCCAATGAGCAGTTCTTC. Full variable domain (missing parts from reference TRBV2 and TRBJ2-1): EPEVTQTPSHQVTQMGQEVILRCVPISNHLYFYWYRQILGQKVEFLVSFYNNEISEKSEIFDDQFSVERPDGSNFTLKIRSTKLEDSAMYFCASSDGLAAPNEQFFGPGTRLTVL.

This clonotype was detected once. Being one base from a much bigger clone, this may be a read error. The CDR3 DNA follows: TGCGCCAGCAGCCGCGAGGATGATACGCAGTATTTT. Its translation is CASSREDDTQYF. The chain couples TRBV5-1 to TRBJ2-3, with D unclear. V gave up 4 bases and J gave up 6 bases, with 9 bases separating them. CDR3 size: 12 residues. The germline V gene encodes CDR1 SGHRS and CDR2 YFSETQ.

The J gene is TRBJ2-7, the V gene TRBV7-9; D is possibly TRBD1 or TRBD2 (5 bases each). CDR1 and CDR2 (germline): SEHNR, FQNEAQ (reference sequence). CDR3 length equals 13 residues. The CDR3 DNA sequence: TGTGCCATCAGCTCGGGACCCCTCTACGAGCAGTACGTC. Residues: CAISSGPLYEQYV.

Ten or more counts support this clonotype. The V call is TRBV9, the J call TRBJ2-1; D is unresolved. The V and J ends lost 0 bases and 0 bases respectively, with 10 bases between them. The CDR3 length is 16 residues. Per germline, CDR1 SGDLS and CDR2 YYNGEE. The CDR3 is CASSVVGSGSYNEQFF. The CDR3 DNA reads as TGTGCCAGCAGCGTAGTCGGGTCTGGCTCCTACAATGAGCAGTTCTTC.

This clonotype appeared many times. In DNA form, the CDR3 reads TGTGCCATCAGTGATGAGACTAGGGGGCTCCCAGATACGCAGTATTTT. This translates into CAISDETRGLPDTQYF. The rearrangement links TRBV10-3 to TRBJ2-3, with D maybe TRBD1 (7 bases). V lost 3 bases to trimming and J lost 4 bases, with 17 bases between them. The V gene's germline CDR1 is ENHRY and CDR2 SYGVKD. The CDR3 runs 16 residues.

This clonotype has more than one count but fewer than ten. The chain has TRBV6-2 or TRBV6-3 and TRBJ2-7, with D possibly matching TRBD2 (6 bases). V was clipped by 6 bases and J by 9 bases, with 18 bases between them. Germline CDR1 reads MNHEY; CDR2 reads SVGEGT. This CDR3 spans 13 amino acids. The CDR3 here is CASSPPGGSGQYV. CDR3 in DNA: TGTGCCAGCAGCCCCCCCGGAGGGAGTGGGCAGTACGTC.

Many counts were recorded for this clonotype. The junction does not match germline at one end; this may be a read error. The V and J genes are TRBV18 and TRBJ2-1; maybe TRBD2 (5 bases). CDR3 length: 13 amino acids. CDR1 is KGHSH, CDR2 LQKENI, per germline. In DNA, the CDR3 is TGTGCCAGCTCTCCACTAGGAATGAATGAGCAGTTCTTC. The encoded protein is CASSPLGMNEQFF.

The table lists this clonotype with many counts. The rearrangement joins TRBV18 to TRBJ2-5; D is possibly TRBD1 or TRBD2 (5 bases each). Germline V gives CDR1 KGHSH, CDR2 LQKENI. Trimming left V 3 bases short and J 2 bases short, with 10 bases between. The CDR3 is made up of 14 amino acids. Here the CDR3 DNA reads TGTGCCAGCTCACCGGGACCCGAGCAAGAGACCCAGTACTTC. Translating gives CASSPGPEQETQYF.

The sample holds one count of this clonotype. One end of the junction is discordant with germline, which a read error may explain. The CDR3 DNA follows: TGTGCCAGCAGCAGGACGGGGGCTGGGACCAAGGTCCTGACTTTC. Translation: CASSRTGAGTKVLTF. This chain links TRBV3-1 with TRBJ2-6; either TRBD1 or TRBD2 may supply D (6 bases each). CDR3 length: 15 amino acids. Germline V gene lookup returns CDR1 LGHDT and CDR2 YNNKEL (reference sequence).

This clonotype was seen ten or more times. The chain links TRBV29-1 to TRBJ2-1; TRBD1 matches 8 bases. This CDR3 has 16 amino acids. V dropped 7 bases and J dropped 5; count of bases not matched to a gene: 16. Germline CDR1 SQVTM, CDR2 ANQGSEA. The CDR3 spells CSGVDVLDRAHNEQFF. The CDR3 nucleotides read TGCAGCGGAGTTGATGTTTTGGACAGGGCCCACAATGAGCAGTTCTTC.

This clonotype was counted between two and nine times. The genes are TRBV7-8 and TRBJ2-1; 8 bases are a match to TRBD2. The junction had 13 bases not matched to a gene; V was cut back by 6 bases and J by 9 bases. Per germline, CDR1 SGHVS and CDR2 FQNEAQ. This CDR3 comprises 15 residues. The CDR3 DNA reads as TGTGCCAGCAGTTCCGGGGGGGCCGGGCTAGGTGAGCAGTTCTTC. Its translation is CASSSGGAGLGEQFF.

This clonotype came up a few times. The V call is TRBV7-9, the J call TRBJ1-1, with D unclear. Germline assignment: CDR1 SEHNR and CDR2 FQNEAQ (reference sequence). V was pared by 5 bases and J by 11 bases, with 15 bases between. This CDR3 is 12 amino acids long. The CDR3 is CASSLTGSIAFF. In DNA, the CDR3 is TGTGCCAGCAGCCTTACTGGGTCGATTGCTTTCTTT.

This clonotype was detected ten times or more. CDR3: CATSDSVLGAYNEQFF. The CDR3, as DNA: TGTGCCACCAGTGACAGTGTCCTGGGAGCCTACAATGAGCAGTTCTTC. The chain combines TRBV24-1 with TRBJ2-1, with D possibly matching TRBD2 (5 bases). The CDR3 runs 16 residues. Germline-derived CDR1 and CDR2 are KGHDR and SFDVKD. V lost 4 bases, J lost 2 bases, and 14 bases lay in between.

This clonotype came up many times. The rearrangement links TRBV3-1 to TRBJ2-2; 9 bases are a match to TRBD2. CDR3 size: 16 residues. Per germline, CDR1 LGHDT and CDR2 YNNKEL (reference sequence). V shed 2 bases, J shed 6 bases, and the junction held 7 bases outside the gene matches. CDR3 DNA sequence: TGTGCCAGCAGCCAACATGCGGGGGGGCTCTCCGGGGAGCTGTTTTTT. Translating gives CASSQHAGGLSGELFF.

Ten or more counts support this clonotype. V is TRBV5-5 and J is TRBJ1-2; 7 nucleotides agree with TRBD1. From germline, CDR1 is SGHKS and CDR2 YYEKEE (reference sequence). With V trimmed by 1 base and J by 6 bases, 3 bases remained unmatched. CDR3 length equals 13 residues. The CDR3 is CASSLYTGDGYTF. CDR3 nucleotide sequence: TGTGCCAGCAGCTTGTATACAGGGGATGGCTACACCTTC.

This clonotype was observed at least ten times. The genes are TRBV20-1 and TRBJ2-2, with D maybe TRBD2 (7 bases). Between the trimmed V and J ends, which lost 1 base and 4 bases, there was a span of 10 bases. Per germline, CDR1 DFQATT and CDR2 SNEGSKA (reference sequence). This CDR3 spans 14 amino acids. The CDR3 nucleotides read TGCAGTGCTAGAGTGGCGGGGGCCACCGGGGAGCTGTTTTTT. It translates to CSARVAGATGELFF.